This T cell receptor beta chain originates from a study of cytomegalovirus exposure and HLA in healthy donors. PCR used 60 Vbeta primers and 13 Jbeta primers. The authors' processing: There were tens of millions of unique TCR beta chains by a later count, and approximately 11 million of them were shared. Assay used: immunoSEQ multiplex PCR; TCRdb lists only in-frame clones, some missing. V and J calls and clone size are as listed in that table; D and trimming were resolved from the DNA. The sample carries roughly 160,000 clones, 85% recorded once. The origin of this receptor is a boy under 10 years old in good health and CMV-seronegative. The sequencing input was PBMCs.

In DNA form, the CDR3 reads TGTGCCAGCAACCCACGGACAGGGATTCTCGAACCCCTCCACTTT. Its protein product is CASNPRTGILEPLHF. The J gene is TRBJ1-6, the V gene TRBV5-6, with 8 nucleotides matching TRBD1. The V segment lost 6 bases and the J segment 12 bases; nucleotides outside the gene matches: 14. The CDR3 has 15 amino acids. Germline V CDR1 and CDR2: SGHDT, YYEEEE.